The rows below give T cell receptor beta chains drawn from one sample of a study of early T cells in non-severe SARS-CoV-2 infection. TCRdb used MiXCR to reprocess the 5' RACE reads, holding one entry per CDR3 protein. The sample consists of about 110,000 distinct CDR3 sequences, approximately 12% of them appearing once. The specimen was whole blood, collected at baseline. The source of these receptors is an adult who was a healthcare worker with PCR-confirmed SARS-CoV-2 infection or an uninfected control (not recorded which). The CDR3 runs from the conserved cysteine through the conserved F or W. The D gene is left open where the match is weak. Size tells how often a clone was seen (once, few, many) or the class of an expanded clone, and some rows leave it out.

cdr3_nt: TGTGCCAGCAGAGGGACAGGGGCCTACGAGCAGTACTTC
cdr3_aa: CASRGTGAYEQYF
d_call: TRBD1
clone_size: .
j_call: TRBJ2-7
v_call: TRBV12-3/TRBV12-4

cdr3_nt: TGTGCCAGCGGTGGACAGGGACTTAGTTACGAGCAGTACTTC
cdr3_aa: CASGGQGLSYEQYF
d_call: TRBD1
clone_size: few
j_call: TRBJ2-7
v_call: TRBV9

cdr3_nt: TGTGCCAGCAGTTACTCTGGGCTAGCGGGAGGGCCAGATCGCGATGAGCAGTTCTTC
cdr3_aa: CASSYSGLAGGPDRDEQFF
d_call: TRBD2
clone_size: many
j_call: TRBJ2-1
v_call: TRBV6-2/TRBV6-3

cdr3_nt: TGTGCCAGCAGCGCCTCCCCCGGGACAACATACGAGCAGTACTTC
cdr3_aa: CASSASPGTTYEQYF
d_call: .
clone_size: .
j_call: TRBJ2-7
v_call: TRBV9

cdr3_nt: TGTGCCAGCTCACCTTCGGGGATCACAGATACGCAGTATTTT
cdr3_aa: CASSPSGITDTQYF
d_call: .
clone_size: few
j_call: TRBJ2-3
v_call: TRBV18

cdr3_nt: TGTGCCAGCAGCGTACAGAACACTGAAGCTTTCTTT
cdr3_aa: CASSVQNTEAFF
d_call: .
clone_size: many
j_call: TRBJ1-1
v_call: TRBV9

cdr3_nt: TGTGCCAGCAGGCTACAGGGGGCGCTTACTGAAGCTTTCTTT
cdr3_aa: CASRLQGALTEAFF
d_call: TRBD1
clone_size: many
j_call: TRBJ1-1
v_call: TRBV27

cdr3_nt: TGTGCCAGCAGCTTCCCGGCGGGACTTTTACACACCGGGGAGCTGTTTTTT
cdr3_aa: CASSFPAGLLHTGELFF
d_call: .
clone_size: .
j_call: TRBJ2-2
v_call: TRBV7-2

cdr3_nt: TGTGCCAGCTCACCAAACACGGGGGGCCGGGAAGAGACCCAGTACTTC
cdr3_aa: CASSPNTGGREETQYF
d_call: .
clone_size: .
j_call: TRBJ2-5
v_call: TRBV18

cdr3_nt: TGTGCCAGCAGCCCCATCCCGGCTAGCACAGATACGCAGTATTTT
cdr3_aa: CASSPIPASTDTQYF
d_call: .
clone_size: many
j_call: TRBJ2-3
v_call: TRBV7-2

cdr3_nt: TGTGCCAGCACCCGGACCCGGGGGCAAAACATTCAGTACTTC
cdr3_aa: CASTRTRGQNIQYF
d_call: .
clone_size: few
j_call: TRBJ2-4
v_call: TRBV2

cdr3_nt: TGTGCCAGCAGCTTGTCCGGTGGCTACACCTTC
cdr3_aa: CASSLSGGYTF
d_call: .
clone_size: .
j_call: TRBJ1-2
v_call: TRBV5-5

cdr3_nt: TGTGCCAGCAGCTCCAGCAGACTAGCGGGGCTGACAGATACGCAGTATTTT
cdr3_aa: CASSSSRLAGLTDTQYF
d_call: TRBD2
clone_size: few
j_call: TRBJ2-3
v_call: TRBV7-8

cdr3_nt: TGTGCCAGCATCCGGTCGGGAGGGCCCTACAATGAGCAGTTCTTC
cdr3_aa: CASIRSGGPYNEQFF
d_call: TRBD2
clone_size: few
j_call: TRBJ2-1
v_call: TRBV6-1

cdr3_nt: TGTGCCAGCAGTGCTCCGGGAACCCTTACCTACGAGCAGTACTTC
cdr3_aa: CASSAPGTLTYEQYF
d_call: .
clone_size: .
j_call: TRBJ2-7
v_call: TRBV28

cdr3_nt: TGCGCCAGCAGCTTGGCGGGGGGCCACAGGATTGCGGAGACCCAGTACTTC
cdr3_aa: CASSLAGGHRIAETQYF
d_call: .
clone_size: .
j_call: TRBJ2-5
v_call: TRBV5-1

cdr3_nt: TGTGCCAGCAACGACAGGGGGTGGCCTGAAGCTTTCTTT
cdr3_aa: CASNDRGWPEAFF
d_call: .
clone_size: .
j_call: TRBJ1-1
v_call: TRBV21-1

cdr3_nt: TGTGCCAGCAGTTTAGGGGAATTCGAAATGAACACTGAAGCTTTCTTT
cdr3_aa: CASSLGEFEMNTEAFF
d_call: .
clone_size: few
j_call: TRBJ1-1
v_call: TRBV12-3/TRBV12-4

cdr3_nt: TGTGCCAGCAGCCAACAGGGAAGATCCTATAATTCACCCCTCCACTTT
cdr3_aa: CASSQQGRSYNSPLHF
d_call: .
clone_size: .
j_call: TRBJ1-6
v_call: TRBV14

cdr3_nt: TGTGCCAGCAGCCTCCGGGACAGTAATTCCTACGAGCAGTACTTC
cdr3_aa: CASSLRDSNSYEQYF
d_call: TRBD1
clone_size: .
j_call: TRBJ2-7
v_call: TRBV14

cdr3_nt: TGTGCCAGCAGCAAAGAGGCCAGCGAACGGGGAAACACCATATATTTT
cdr3_aa: CASSKEASERGNTIYF
d_call: .
clone_size: .
j_call: TRBJ1-3
v_call: TRBV21-1

cdr3_nt: TGTGCCAGCACCCCATTTACGACCCATGAGCAGTTCTTC
cdr3_aa: CASTPFTTHEQFF
d_call: .
clone_size: .
j_call: TRBJ2-1
v_call: TRBV13

cdr3_nt: TGCGCCAGCAGTCCTACGGAGCAGGGACGGAATGAGCAGTTCTTC
cdr3_aa: CASSPTEQGRNEQFF
d_call: .
clone_size: .
j_call: TRBJ2-1
v_call: TRBV5-1

cdr3_nt: TGTGCCAGCCGCCGAAGACAGGGGAAAAACATTCAGTACTTC
cdr3_aa: CASRRRQGKNIQYF
d_call: TRBD1
clone_size: many
j_call: TRBJ2-4
v_call: TRBV12-3/TRBV12-4

cdr3_nt: TGTGCCAGCAGCTCGAGGTGGAGCACAGATACGCAGTATTTT
cdr3_aa: CASSSRWSTDTQYF
d_call: .
clone_size: few
j_call: TRBJ2-3
v_call: TRBV5-6

cdr3_nt: TGTGCCTGGAGCATGGGAGTCAGAGCTGGCGAGCAGTACTTC
cdr3_aa: CAWSMGVRAGEQYF
d_call: .
clone_size: .
j_call: TRBJ2-7
v_call: TRBV30

cdr3_nt: TGTGCCAGCAGTTTAAAGGCAGGGGCATGGGGAAACACCATATATTTT
cdr3_aa: CASSLKAGAWGNTIYF
d_call: .
clone_size: .
j_call: TRBJ1-3
v_call: TRBV12-3/TRBV12-4

cdr3_nt: TGTGCCAGCAGCTTATACGCTAATGATCCCGCGGGGCAGTACTTC
cdr3_aa: CASSLYANDPAGQYF
d_call: .
clone_size: .
j_call: TRBJ2-7
v_call: TRBV7-8

cdr3_nt: TGTGCCAGCAGGCGGACAGGGGGCCGGGAGACCCAGTACTTC
cdr3_aa: CASRRTGGRETQYF
d_call: TRBD1
clone_size: few
j_call: TRBJ2-5
v_call: TRBV6-5

cdr3_nt: TGTGCCAGCAGCCCGCCGGGACTAGCGGGGGGGACAGATACACAGTATTTT
cdr3_aa: CASSPPGLAGGTDTQYF
d_call: TRBD2
clone_size: .
j_call: TRBJ2-3
v_call: TRBV7-2

cdr3_nt: TGCGCCAGCAGCTTGTCTTCAGGGAAAGGAGAGACCCAGTACTTC
cdr3_aa: CASSLSSGKGETQYF
d_call: .
clone_size: few
j_call: TRBJ2-5
v_call: TRBV5-1

cdr3_nt: TGTGCCAGCAGTTTGGGGAGGACAGGGGGCATCGGGGAGCTGTTTTTT
cdr3_aa: CASSLGRTGGIGELFF
d_call: TRBD1
clone_size: few
j_call: TRBJ2-2
v_call: TRBV6-5

cdr3_nt: TGCGCCAGCAGCCACAACCCCGGGACACCCACACGGAGTGGGGATACGCAGTATTTT
cdr3_aa: CASSHNPGTPTRSGDTQYF
d_call: .
clone_size: few
j_call: TRBJ2-3
v_call: TRBV4-1

cdr3_nt: TGTGCCAGCAGCCCGGGACAGACTAGCACAGATACGCAGTATTTT
cdr3_aa: CASSPGQTSTDTQYF
d_call: TRBD1
clone_size: .
j_call: TRBJ2-3
v_call: TRBV7-3

cdr3_nt: TGTGCCAGCAGCTTAGAGGCCTCAGGGAGGTCTGAAGCTTTCTTT
cdr3_aa: CASSLEASGRSEAFF
d_call: .
clone_size: many
j_call: TRBJ1-1
v_call: TRBV7-3

cdr3_nt: TGCGCCAGCAGCTTCGAGGGGGCAACCTACGAGCAGTACTTC
cdr3_aa: CASSFEGATYEQYF
d_call: TRBD1
clone_size: few
j_call: TRBJ2-7
v_call: TRBV5-1

cdr3_nt: TGTGCCAGCAGCCCGGGACTAGCGTTCGATGAGCAGTTCTTC
cdr3_aa: CASSPGLAFDEQFF
d_call: TRBD2
clone_size: .
j_call: TRBJ2-1
v_call: TRBV7-2

cdr3_nt: TGTGCCAGCAGTTTCAGGGAAGTAGATGGCTACACCTTC
cdr3_aa: CASSFREVDGYTF
d_call: .
clone_size: many
j_call: TRBJ1-2
v_call: TRBV6-5

cdr3_nt: TGTGCCAGCAGCCAAATAAAACTAGCGTTCCAAGAGACCCAGTACTTC
cdr3_aa: CASSQIKLAFQETQYF
d_call: TRBD2
clone_size: few
j_call: TRBJ2-5
v_call: TRBV4-2

cdr3_nt: TGTGCCAGCAGTCCGCAGACAGGGGCCCAGCATTTT
cdr3_aa: CASSPQTGAQHF
d_call: TRBD1
clone_size: .
j_call: TRBJ1-5
v_call: TRBV28

cdr3_nt: TGTGCCAGCAGCCAAGGGACTAGCGGGAGCCAGTACTTC
cdr3_aa: CASSQGTSGSQYF
d_call: TRBD2
clone_size: few
j_call: TRBJ2-7
v_call: TRBV6-2/TRBV6-3

cdr3_nt: TGCGCCAGCAGCTTAGAACCGACAGTCTATGGCTACACCTTC
cdr3_aa: CASSLEPTVYGYTF
d_call: .
clone_size: few
j_call: TRBJ1-2
v_call: TRBV5-1

cdr3_nt: TGTGCCAGCAGTTTAGGAGGATTTTTCACAGATACGCAGTATTTT
cdr3_aa: CASSLGGFFTDTQYF
d_call: .
clone_size: many
j_call: TRBJ2-3
v_call: TRBV12-3/TRBV12-4

cdr3_nt: TGTGCCAGCAGCTCCCGGGGGGTCAAAGAAGATACGCAGTATTTT
cdr3_aa: CASSSRGVKEDTQYF
d_call: TRBD2
clone_size: medium-sized
j_call: TRBJ2-3
v_call: TRBV11-2

cdr3_nt: TGTGTCAGCAGCTTGGCCGCCAGGCGGGCAGGCACCGGGGAGCTGTTTTTT
cdr3_aa: CVSSLAARRAGTGELFF
d_call: .
clone_size: .
j_call: TRBJ2-2
v_call: TRBV5-4

cdr3_nt: TGTGCCAGCATCAGACAGGGGGCTGAAGAGACCCAGTACTTC
cdr3_aa: CASIRQGAEETQYF
d_call: TRBD1
clone_size: many
j_call: TRBJ2-5
v_call: TRBV5-5

cdr3_nt: TGCAGCGTTGAAGATCTGGGAGGCTACACCTTC
cdr3_aa: CSVEDLGGYTF
d_call: .
clone_size: .
j_call: TRBJ1-2
v_call: TRBV29-1

cdr3_nt: TGTGCCAGCAGACCGAAGACAGGGTTGTCACCCCTCCACTTT
cdr3_aa: CASRPKTGLSPLHF
d_call: TRBD1
clone_size: few
j_call: TRBJ1-6
v_call: TRBV6-5

cdr3_nt: TGTGCCACCAGTGACTCCACGGGCTACACCTTC
cdr3_aa: CATSDSTGYTF
d_call: .
clone_size: .
j_call: TRBJ1-2
v_call: TRBV24-1

cdr3_nt: TGTGCTAGTGGTTTAAATCCGAACACTGAAGCTTTCTTT
cdr3_aa: CASGLNPNTEAFF
d_call: .
clone_size: few
j_call: TRBJ1-1
v_call: TRBV12-5

cdr3_nt: TGTGCCAGCAGCTTAGGCGCGGGGGGGTACTACGAGCAGTACTTC
cdr3_aa: CASSLGAGGYYEQYF
d_call: TRBD2
clone_size: .
j_call: TRBJ2-7
v_call: TRBV7-2

cdr3_nt: TGTGCCAGCGAGCCTAGCGGGAGGACCTACGAGCAGTACTTC
cdr3_aa: CASEPSGRTYEQYF
d_call: TRBD2
clone_size: few
j_call: TRBJ2-7
v_call: TRBV7-9

cdr3_nt: TGCGCCAGCAGCCCGGGGACAGGGGGCAATCGCTATGGCTACACCTTC
cdr3_aa: CASSPGTGGNRYGYTF
d_call: TRBD1
clone_size: few
j_call: TRBJ1-2
v_call: TRBV5-1

cdr3_nt: TGTGCCAGCAGTCCCCAACGTGGGCTCATGGGCCGGGATGAGCAGTTCTTC
cdr3_aa: CASSPQRGLMGRDEQFF
d_call: .
clone_size: .
j_call: TRBJ2-1
v_call: TRBV28

cdr3_nt: TGTGCCAGCAGTTTAGCGGGCCGTAGCACAGATACGCAGTATTTT
cdr3_aa: CASSLAGRSTDTQYF
d_call: TRBD2
clone_size: many
j_call: TRBJ2-3
v_call: TRBV7-2